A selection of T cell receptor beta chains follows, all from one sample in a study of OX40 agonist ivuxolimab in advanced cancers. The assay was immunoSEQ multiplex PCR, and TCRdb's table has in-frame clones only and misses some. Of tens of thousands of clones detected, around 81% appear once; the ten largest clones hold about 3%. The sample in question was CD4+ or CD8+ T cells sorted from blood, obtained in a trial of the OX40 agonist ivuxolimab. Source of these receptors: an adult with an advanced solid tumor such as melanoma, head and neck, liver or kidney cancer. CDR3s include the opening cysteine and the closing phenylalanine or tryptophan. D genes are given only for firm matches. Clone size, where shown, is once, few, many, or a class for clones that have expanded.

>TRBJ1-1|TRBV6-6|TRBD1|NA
CASSRTRDSYEAFF
TGTGCCAGCAGCCGCACGAGGGACAGCTATGAAGCTTTCTTT
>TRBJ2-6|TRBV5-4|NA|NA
CASSRWRGSGYSGANVLTF
TGTGCCAGCAGCCGATGGAGGGGTAGCGGCTACTCTGGGGCCAACGTCCTGACTTTC
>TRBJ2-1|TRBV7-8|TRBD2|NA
CASSLAGGPYEQFF
TGTGCCAGCAGCCTAGCGGGGGGGCCCTATGAGCAGTTCTTC
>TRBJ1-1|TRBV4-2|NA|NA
CASSQDSHNTEAFF
TGTGCCAGCAGCCAAGATTCTCATAACACTGAAGCTTTCTTT
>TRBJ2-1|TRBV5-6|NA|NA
CASSPPPIVNEQFF
TGTGCCAGCAGCCCACCCCCGATCGTCAATGAGCAGTTCTTC
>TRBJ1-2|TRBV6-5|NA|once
CASSYGQNTGYTF
TGTGCCAGCAGTTACGGCCAGAACACTGGCTACACCTTC
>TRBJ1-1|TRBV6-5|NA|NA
CASRGWLGNTEAFF
TGTGCCAGCAGGGGGTGGTTGGGGAACACTGAAGCTTTCTTT
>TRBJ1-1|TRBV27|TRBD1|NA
CASSLGQGANTEAFF
TGTGCCAGCAGTTTGGGTCAGGGGGCAAACACTGAAGCTTTCTTT
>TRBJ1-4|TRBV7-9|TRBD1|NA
CASSPGQGGEKLFF
TGTGCCAGCAGCCCTGGACAGGGTGGTGAAAAACTGTTTTTT
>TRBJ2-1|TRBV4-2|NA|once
CASSQYNEQFF
TGTGCCAGCAGCCAGTACAATGAGCAGTTCTTC
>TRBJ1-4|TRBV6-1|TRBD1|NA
CASKDRVYEKLFF
TGTGCCAGCAAAGACAGGGTCTATGAAAAACTGTTTTTT
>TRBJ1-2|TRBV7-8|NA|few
CASSPRGGLSYGYTF
TGTGCCAGCAGCCCCCGGGGGGGCTTAAGCTATGGCTACACCTTC
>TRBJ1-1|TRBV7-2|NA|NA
CASSESVGSINTEAFF
TGTGCCAGCAGCGAGAGTGTGGGTTCTATAAACACTGAAGCTTTCTTT
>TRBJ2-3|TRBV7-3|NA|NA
CASSSIPADTQYF
TGTGCCAGCAGCTCGATCCCCGCGGATACGCAGTATTTT
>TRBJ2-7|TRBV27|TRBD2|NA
CASTRGGGSSYEQYF
TGTGCCAGCACCCGCGGGGGGGGAAGCTCCTACGAGCAGTACTTC
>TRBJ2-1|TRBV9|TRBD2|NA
CASSVRFSGGHNEQFF
TGTGCCAGCAGCGTCCGGTTTAGCGGGGGCCACAATGAGCAGTTCTTC
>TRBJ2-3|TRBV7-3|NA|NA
CASSPLPDGTDTQYF
TGTGCCAGCAGCCCCCTCCCGGACGGAACAGATACGCAGTATTTT
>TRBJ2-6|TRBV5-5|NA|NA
CASSLAGANVLTF
TGTGCCAGCAGCTTAGCTGGGGCCAACGTCCTGACTTTC
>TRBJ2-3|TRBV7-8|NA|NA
CASSFLYDGTASF
TGTGCCAGCAGCTTCTTATATGACGGGACTGCATCTTTT
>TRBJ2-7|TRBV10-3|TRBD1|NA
CAIRGQSYEQYF
TGTGCCATCAGGGGACAGTCCTACGAGCAGTACTTC
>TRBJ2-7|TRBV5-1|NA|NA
CASSDSHYQQYF
TGCGCCAGCAGTGACAGCCACTACCAGCAGTACTTC
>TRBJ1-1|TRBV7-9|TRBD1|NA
CASRTDRGMNTEAFF
TGTGCCAGCAGGACTGACAGGGGAATGAACACTGAAGCTTTCTTT
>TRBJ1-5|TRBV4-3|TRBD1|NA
CASSQGFGQGNQPQHF
TGCGCCAGCAGCCAAGGATTCGGACAGGGCAATCAGCCCCAGCATTTT
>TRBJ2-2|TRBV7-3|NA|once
CASSLLRGSGELFF
TGTGCCAGCAGCTTACTTCGGGGATCCGGGGAGCTGTTTTTT
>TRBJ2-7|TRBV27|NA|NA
CASSLQGPPSYEQYF
TGTGCCAGCAGTCTACAGGGTCCCCCTTCCTACGAGCAGTACTTC
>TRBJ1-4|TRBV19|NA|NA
CASGDFGGKLFF
TGTGCCAGTGGGGACTTTGGGGGAAAACTGTTTTTT
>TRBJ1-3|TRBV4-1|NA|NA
CASSQAGNTIYF
TGCGCCAGCAGCCAAGCTGGAAACACCATATATTTT
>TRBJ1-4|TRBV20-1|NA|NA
CSARDRWTRLF
TGCAGTGCTAGAGATAGGTGGACACGGCTCTTT
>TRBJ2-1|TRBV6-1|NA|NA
CASSDLGGPPGDEQFF
TGTGCCAGCAGTGACCTCGGGGGGCCCCCGGGCGATGAGCAGTTCTTC
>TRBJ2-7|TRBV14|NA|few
CASRLTGTYEQYF
TGTGCCAGCAGACTTACTGGTACCTACGAGCAGTACTTC
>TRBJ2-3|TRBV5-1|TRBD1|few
CASSTGQGLSTDTQYF
TGCGCCAGCAGCACCGGACAGGGGCTGAGCACAGATACGCAGTATTTT
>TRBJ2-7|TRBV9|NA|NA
CASSVLEGSAGEQYF
TGTGCCAGCAGCGTATTGGAAGGGTCGGCAGGGGAGCAGTACTTC
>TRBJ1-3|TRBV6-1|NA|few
CAGALSSGNTIYF
TGTGCCGGAGCCTTGTCCTCTGGAAACACCATATATTTT
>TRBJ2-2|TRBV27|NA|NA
CASRQVNTGELFF
TGTGCCAGCCGACAGGTGAACACCGGGGAGCTGTTTTTT
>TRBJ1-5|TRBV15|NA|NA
CATSAPGIQVSNQPQHF
TGTGCCACCAGCGCCCCGGGGATACAGGTTAGCAATCAGCCCCAGCATTTT
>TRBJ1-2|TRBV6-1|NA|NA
CASGHYGYTF
TGTGCCAGCGGACACTATGGCTACACCTTC
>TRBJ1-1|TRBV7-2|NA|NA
CASSLHGRINTEAFF
TGTGCCAGCAGCTTACACGGCAGGATAAACACTGAAGCTTTCTTT
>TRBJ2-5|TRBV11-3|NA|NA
CASSLGGPGETQYF
TGTGCCAGCTCCTTAGGGGGGCCGGGGGAGACCCAGTACTTC
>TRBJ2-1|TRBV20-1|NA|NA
CSTSIIDEQFF
TGCAGTACTAGCATCATCGATGAGCAGTTCTTC
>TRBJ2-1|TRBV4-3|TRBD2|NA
CASSFLAGALNEQFF
TGCGCCAGCAGCTTCCTAGCGGGGGCTCTCAATGAGCAGTTCTTC